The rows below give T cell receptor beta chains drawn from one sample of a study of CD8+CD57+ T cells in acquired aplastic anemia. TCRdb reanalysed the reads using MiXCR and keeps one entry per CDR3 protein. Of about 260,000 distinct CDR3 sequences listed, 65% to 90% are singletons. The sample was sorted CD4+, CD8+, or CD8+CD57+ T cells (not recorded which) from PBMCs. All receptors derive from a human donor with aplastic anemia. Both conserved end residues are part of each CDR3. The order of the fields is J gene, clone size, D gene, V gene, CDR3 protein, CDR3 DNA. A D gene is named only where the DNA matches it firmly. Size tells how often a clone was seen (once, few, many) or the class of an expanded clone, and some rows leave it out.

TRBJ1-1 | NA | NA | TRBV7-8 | CASSLEVSANTQAFF | TGTGCCAGCAGCTTAGAGGTGAGTGCCAACACTCAAGCTTTCTTT
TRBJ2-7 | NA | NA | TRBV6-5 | CASSTSGQGYEQYF | NA
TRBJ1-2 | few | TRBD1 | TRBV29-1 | CSVGQGAGYGYTF | TGCAGCGTCGGACAGGGGGCGGGCTATGGCTACACCTTC
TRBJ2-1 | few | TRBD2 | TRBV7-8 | CASSLPGGPGTQYQFF | TGTGCCAGCAGCTTACCGGGAGGCCCCGGTACGCAGTATCAGTTCTTC
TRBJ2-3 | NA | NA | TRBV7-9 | CASGDEGTDSQYF | TGTGCCAGCGGGGACGAGGGCACAGATAGTCAGTATTTT
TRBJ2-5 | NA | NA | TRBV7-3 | CATSIASRKETQYF | TGTGCCACCAGCATAGCTAGCCGGAAAGAGACGCAGTACTTC
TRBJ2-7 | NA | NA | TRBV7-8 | CASSLDSGEQYF | TGTGCCAGCAGCTTAGATTCGGGCGAGCAGTACTTC
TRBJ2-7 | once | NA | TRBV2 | CASSEGEGTHEQYF | TGTGCCAGCAGCGAGGGGGAAGGGACCCACGAGCAGTACTTC
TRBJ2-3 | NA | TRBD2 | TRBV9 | CASGGAGGIDSLYF | TGTGCCAGCGGAGGAGCGGGGGGTATCGATTCCTTGTATTTT
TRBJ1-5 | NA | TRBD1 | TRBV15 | CATSRDKRDRGPGSNQPQHF | TGTGCCACCAGCAGAGATAAGAGGGACAGGGGTCCTGGGAGCAATCAGCCCCAGCATTTT
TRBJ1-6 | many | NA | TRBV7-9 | CASSLSNSPLHF | TGTGCCAGCAGCTTAAGTAATTCACCCCTCCACTTT
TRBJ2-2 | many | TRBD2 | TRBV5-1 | CASSFTSGVPGELFF | TGCGCCAGCAGCTTTACTAGCGGGGTACCCGGGGAGCTGTTTTTT
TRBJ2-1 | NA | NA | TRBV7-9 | CASSSVGTSSNEVFF | TGTGCCAGCAGCTCAGTGGGTACATCCAGCAATGAGGTCTTCTTC
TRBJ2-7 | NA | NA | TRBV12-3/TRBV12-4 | CASSPQGDEQYF | TGTGCCAGCAGTCCACAGGGCGACGAGCAGTACTTC
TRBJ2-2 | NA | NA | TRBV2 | CASRRGSENAQLFF | TGTGCCAGCAGGAGGGGGAGCGAAAATGCGCAGCTGTTTTTT
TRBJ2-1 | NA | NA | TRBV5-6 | CASSLKRGGYYNEQFF | TGTGCCAGCAGCTTGAAGAGGGGGGGGTACTACAATGAGCAGTTCTTC
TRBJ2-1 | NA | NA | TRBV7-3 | CASSQEGGGSYNEQFF | TGTGCCAGCAGCCAGGAAGGGGGAGGCTCATACAATGAGCAGTTCTTC
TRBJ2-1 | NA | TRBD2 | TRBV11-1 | CASSVQSSGGSGEQFF | TGTGCCAGCAGCGTTCAAAGCAGCGGGGGGAGCGGTGAGCAGTTCTTC
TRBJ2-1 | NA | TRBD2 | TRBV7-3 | CASSSGRGTNYGYFF | TGTGCCAGCAGCTCGGGGAGAGGGACTAACTATGGCTACTTCTTC
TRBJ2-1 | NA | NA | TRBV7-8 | CASSLAGGHGQHEQFF | TGTGCCAGCAGCTTGGCGGGCGGTCACGGTCAGCATGAGCAGTTCTTC
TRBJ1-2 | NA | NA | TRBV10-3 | CAISESSGSLDGYTF | TGTGCCATCAGTGAGTCTTCAGGGTCTCTGGATGGCTACACCTTC
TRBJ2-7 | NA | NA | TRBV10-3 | CASSDSAPRENQYF | TGTGCCAGCAGTGACTCAGCGCCTCGGGAGAACCAGTACTTC
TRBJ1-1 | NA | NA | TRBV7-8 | CASSLAGGRDTEYFF | TGTGCCAGCAGCTTAGCGGGAGGTCGCGATACGGAGTATTTCTTT
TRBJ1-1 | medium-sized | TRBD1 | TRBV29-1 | CSVEGQGEAFF | TGCAGCGTAGAGGGACAGGGGGAAGCTTTCTTT
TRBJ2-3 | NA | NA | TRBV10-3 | CAISEILGGDTDTQYF | TGTGCCATCAGTGAGATATTAGGGGGGGACACAGATACGCAGTATTTT
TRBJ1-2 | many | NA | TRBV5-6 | CASSLLRQANYGYTF | TGTGCCAGCAGCTTGTTACGACAAGCTAACTATGGCTACACCTTC
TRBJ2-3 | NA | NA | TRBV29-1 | CSVEYSAADTQYF | TGCAGCGTTGAGTACTCGGCGGCAGATACGCAGTATTTT
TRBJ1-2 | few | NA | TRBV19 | CASSIRTETNYGYTF | TGTGCCAGTAGTATCCGGACAGAAACTAACTATGGCTACACCTTC
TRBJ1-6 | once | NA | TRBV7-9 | CASSDTGTEYFAPHF | TGTGCCAGCAGCGACACAGGTACGGAGTATTTTGCCCCCCACTTT